These T cell receptor beta chains were read from a single sample in a study of CD4+ T cells in melanoma. Sequencing used immunoSEQ multiplex PCR; TCRdb keeps in-frame clones, though not all of them. The sample consists of 50,000 to 60,000 clones, over 60% of them appearing once. Sample: tumor tissue. These TCRs come from a human donor with melanoma. Both conserved end residues are part of each CDR3. Fields, in order: clone size, D gene, J gene, V gene, CDR3 protein, CDR3 DNA. The D gene is left open where the match is weak. Size is stated for part of the rows, as once, few or many counts, or as a class when the clone is expanded.

clone_size: .; d_call: TRBD1; j_call: TRBJ2-6; v_call: TRBV19; cdr3_aa: CASSPRGPVGANVLTF; cdr3_nt: TGTGCCAGTAGCCCCAGGGGGCCCGTGGGGGCCAACGTCCTGACTTTC
clone_size: .; d_call: .; j_call: TRBJ2-7; v_call: TRBV29-1; cdr3_aa: CSVADGGAGYEQYF; cdr3_nt: TGCAGCGTTGCAGACGGGGGCGCCGGGTACGAGCAGTACTTC
clone_size: once; d_call: .; j_call: TRBJ1-1; v_call: TRBV6-6; cdr3_aa: CASSPNRHMNTEAFF; cdr3_nt: TGTGCCAGCAGTCCTAACAGGCACATGAACACTGAAGCTTTCTTT
clone_size: .; d_call: .; j_call: TRBJ1-1; v_call: TRBV27; cdr3_aa: CASGGGHLNTEAFF; cdr3_nt: TGTGCCAGCGGAGGTGGGCACCTGAACACTGAAGCTTTCTTT
clone_size: .; d_call: TRBD1; j_call: TRBJ2-1; v_call: TRBV5-1; cdr3_aa: CASSLAYRGTGGDEQFF; cdr3_nt: TGCGCCAGCAGCTTGGCCTACCGGGGGACAGGGGGCGACGAGCAGTTCTTC
clone_size: .; d_call: .; j_call: TRBJ1-6; v_call: TRBV19; cdr3_aa: CASSTGLSSYNSPLHF; cdr3_nt: TGTGCCAGTAGTACGGGACTTAGCTCCTATAATTCACCCCTCCACTTT
clone_size: .; d_call: .; j_call: TRBJ1-1; v_call: TRBV19; cdr3_aa: CASTLGGNTEAFF; cdr3_nt: TGTGCCAGTACACTGGGGGGAAATACTGAAGCTTTCTTT
clone_size: .; d_call: .; j_call: TRBJ2-7; v_call: TRBV10-3; cdr3_aa: CAISEQVPYEQYF; cdr3_nt: TGTGCCATCAGTGAGCAGGTCCCCTACGAGCAGTACTTC
clone_size: .; d_call: TRBD1; j_call: TRBJ2-5; v_call: TRBV2; cdr3_aa: CASSEALGQGRETQYF; cdr3_nt: TGTGCCAGCAGTGAAGCGCTTGGACAGGGTCGGGAGACCCAGTACTTC
clone_size: few; d_call: TRBD1; j_call: TRBJ1-2; v_call: TRBV9; cdr3_aa: CASSVELGQGGVNYGYTF; cdr3_nt: TGTGCCAGCAGCGTAGAGCTGGGACAGGGAGGGGTTAACTATGGCTACACCTTC
clone_size: .; d_call: TRBD1; j_call: TRBJ2-1; v_call: TRBV9; cdr3_aa: CASSVAYRGTEQFF; cdr3_nt: TGTGCCAGCAGCGTAGCTTACAGGGGTACTGAGCAGTTCTTC
clone_size: .; d_call: .; j_call: TRBJ2-5; v_call: TRBV5-1; cdr3_aa: CASSQVGETQYF; cdr3_nt: TGCGCCAGCAGCCAAGTAGGCGAGACCCAGTACTTC
clone_size: .; d_call: TRBD2; j_call: TRBJ2-1; v_call: TRBV2; cdr3_aa: CASSGGAWNEQFF; cdr3_nt: TGTGCCAGCAGCGGGGGGGCATGGAATGAGCAGTTCTTC
clone_size: .; d_call: TRBD1; j_call: TRBJ2-7; v_call: TRBV27; cdr3_aa: CASSVTGAEQYF; cdr3_nt: TGTGCCAGCAGTGTGACAGGGGCCGAGCAGTACTTC
clone_size: .; d_call: .; j_call: TRBJ2-2; v_call: TRBV2; cdr3_aa: CASSEARTTSGELFF; cdr3_nt: TGTGCCAGCAGTGAAGCCCGAACTACCTCCGGGGAGCTGTTTTTT
clone_size: .; d_call: .; j_call: TRBJ1-4; v_call: TRBV4-1; cdr3_aa: CASSGRGEEEKLFF; cdr3_nt: TGCGCCAGCAGCGGGAGAGGTGAGGAGGAAAAACTGTTTTTT
clone_size: .; d_call: .; j_call: TRBJ2-7; v_call: TRBV4-3; cdr3_aa: CASSQELGGTHYEQYF; cdr3_nt: TGCGCCAGCAGCCAAGAGTTGGGGGGCACCCACTACGAGCAGTACTTC
clone_size: once; d_call: .; j_call: TRBJ1-1; v_call: TRBV6-6; cdr3_aa: CASSYGGLGVEAFF; cdr3_nt: TGTGCCAGCAGTTACGGAGGGCTCGGGGTTGAAGCTTTCTTT
clone_size: .; d_call: .; j_call: TRBJ1-4; v_call: TRBV9; cdr3_aa: CASSPGRREKLFF; cdr3_nt: TGTGCCAGCAGCCCCGGTCGAAGGGAAAAACTGTTTTTT
clone_size: .; d_call: .; j_call: TRBJ1-2; v_call: TRBV4-3; cdr3_aa: CASSQDRGVYGYTF; cdr3_nt: TGCGCCAGCAGCCAAGATCGCGGGGTCTATGGCTACACCTTC
clone_size: .; d_call: .; j_call: TRBJ2-4; v_call: TRBV10-3; cdr3_aa: CAIRPDGPPNIQYF; cdr3_nt: TGTGCCATCAGACCCGACGGCCCCCCAAACATTCAGTACTTC
clone_size: many; d_call: .; j_call: TRBJ1-2; v_call: TRBV27; cdr3_aa: CASSIGFNYGYTF; cdr3_nt: TGTGCCAGCAGTATCGGTTTCAACTATGGCTACACCTTC
clone_size: medium-sized; d_call: .; j_call: TRBJ1-5; v_call: TRBV11-3; cdr3_aa: CASSLDMSGNQPQHF; cdr3_nt: TGTGCCAGCAGCTTAGATATGTCAGGCAATCAGCCCCAGCATTTT
clone_size: .; d_call: .; j_call: TRBJ2-2; v_call: TRBV5-6; cdr3_aa: CASSAGNTGELFF; cdr3_nt: TGTGCCAGCAGCGCGGGGAACACCGGGGAGCTGTTTTTT
clone_size: .; d_call: .; j_call: TRBJ1-5; v_call: TRBV21-1; cdr3_aa: CASSKAGQPGPRNSNQPQHF; cdr3_nt: TGTGCCAGCAGCAAAGCGGGGCAGCCTGGCCCCCGAAATAGCAATCAGCCCCAGCATTTT